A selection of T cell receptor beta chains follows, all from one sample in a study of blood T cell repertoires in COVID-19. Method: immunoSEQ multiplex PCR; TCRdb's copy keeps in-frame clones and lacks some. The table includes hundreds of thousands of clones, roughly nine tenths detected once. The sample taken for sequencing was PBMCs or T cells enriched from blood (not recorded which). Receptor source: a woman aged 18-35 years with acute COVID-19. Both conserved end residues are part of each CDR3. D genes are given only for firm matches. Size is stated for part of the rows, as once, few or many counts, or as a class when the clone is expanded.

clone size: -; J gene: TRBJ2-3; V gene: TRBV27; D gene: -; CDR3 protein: CASSRPNTDTQYF; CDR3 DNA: TGTGCCAGCAGCCGCCCTAACACAGATACGCAGTATTTT
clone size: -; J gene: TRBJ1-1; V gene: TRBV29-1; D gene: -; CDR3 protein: CSPEQGLNTEAFF; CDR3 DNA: TGCAGCCCTGAACAGGGTCTGAACACTGAAGCTTTCTTT
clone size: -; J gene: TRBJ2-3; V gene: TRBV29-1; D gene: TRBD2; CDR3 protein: CSVVSPLAVNTDTQYF; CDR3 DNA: TGCAGCGTTGTATCCCCACTAGCGGTAAACACAGATACGCAGTATTTT
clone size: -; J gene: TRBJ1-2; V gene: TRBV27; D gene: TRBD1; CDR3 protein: CASSSFRDRGRRGYGYTF; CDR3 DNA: TGTGCCAGCAGTTCCTTCCGGGACAGGGGGCGCCGGGGCTATGGCTACACCTTC
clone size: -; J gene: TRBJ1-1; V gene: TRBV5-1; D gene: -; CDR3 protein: CASSFLEATEAFF; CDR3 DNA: TGCGCCAGCAGCTTTTTGGAGGCAACTGAAGCTTTCTTT
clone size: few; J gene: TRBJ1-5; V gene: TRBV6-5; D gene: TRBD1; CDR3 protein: CASILKEGAQPQHF; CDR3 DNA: TGTGCCAGCATCCTTAAAGAGGGGGCACAGCCCCAGCATTTT
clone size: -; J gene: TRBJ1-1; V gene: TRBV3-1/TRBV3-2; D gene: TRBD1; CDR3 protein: CASSQDSGQGLLGTEAFF; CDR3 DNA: TGTGCCAGCAGCCAAGATTCGGGACAGGGTCTTTTGGGCACTGAAGCTTTCTTT
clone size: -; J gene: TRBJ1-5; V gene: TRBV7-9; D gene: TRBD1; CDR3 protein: CASSLGQYQPQHF; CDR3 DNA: TGTGCCAGCAGCCTGGGACAGTATCAGCCCCAGCATTTT
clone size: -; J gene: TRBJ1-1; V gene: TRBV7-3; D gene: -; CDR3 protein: CASSEGQNTEAFF; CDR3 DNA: TGTGCCAGCAGCGAAGGACAAAACACTGAAGCTTTCTTT
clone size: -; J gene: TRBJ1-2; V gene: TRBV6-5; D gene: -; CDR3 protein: CASTPGGKGFGYTF; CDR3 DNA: TGTGCCAGCACCCCCGGGGGGAAAGGTTTTGGCTACACCTTC
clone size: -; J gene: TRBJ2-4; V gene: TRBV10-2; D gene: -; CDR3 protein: CASSESTENIQYF; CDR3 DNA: TGCGCCAGCAGTGAGTCGACTGAAAACATTCAGTACTTC
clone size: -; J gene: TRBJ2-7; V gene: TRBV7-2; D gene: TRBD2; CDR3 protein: CASKLGGGLTYEQYF; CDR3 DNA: TGTGCCAGCAAATTGGGGGGGGGACTTACCTACGAGCAGTACTTC
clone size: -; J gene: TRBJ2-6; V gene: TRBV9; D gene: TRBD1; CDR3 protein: CASSHPTGDGANVLTF; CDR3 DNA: TGTGCCAGCAGCCACCCAACAGGGGATGGGGCCAACGTCCTGACTTTC
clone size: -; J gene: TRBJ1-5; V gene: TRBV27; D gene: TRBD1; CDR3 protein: CASSPRDRIRSNQPQHF; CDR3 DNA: TGTGCCAGCAGTCCCCGGGACAGGATTAGAAGCAATCAGCCCCAGCATTTT
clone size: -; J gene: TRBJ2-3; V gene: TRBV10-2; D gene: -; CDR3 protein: CASRMGGSTDTQYF; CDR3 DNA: TGCGCCAGCCGGATGGGGGGTAGCACAGATACGCAGTATTTT
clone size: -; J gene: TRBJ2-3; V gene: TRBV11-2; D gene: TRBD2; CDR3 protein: CASSARPGLAGFTDTQYF; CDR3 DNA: TGTGCCAGCAGCGCCCGCCCAGGACTAGCGGGATTCACAGATACGCAGTATTTT
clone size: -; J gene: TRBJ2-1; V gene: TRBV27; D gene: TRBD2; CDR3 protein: CASSIGGPGTSYNEQFF; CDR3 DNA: TGTGCCAGCAGCATCGGAGGGCCCGGGACTAGCTACAATGAGCAGTTCTTC
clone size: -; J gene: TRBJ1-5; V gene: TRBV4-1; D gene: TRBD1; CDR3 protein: CASSPYLGQGGQPQHF; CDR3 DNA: TGCGCCAGCAGCCCCTATCTTGGACAGGGCGGCCAGCCCCAGCATTTT
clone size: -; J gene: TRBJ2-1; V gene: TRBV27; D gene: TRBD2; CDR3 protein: CASSPEGSGIEQFF; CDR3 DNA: TGTGCCAGCAGTCCAGAGGGTAGCGGGATTGAGCAGTTCTTC
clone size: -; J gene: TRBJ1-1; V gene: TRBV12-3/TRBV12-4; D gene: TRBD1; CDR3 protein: CASDSDRDTEAFF; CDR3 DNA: TGTGCCAGCGACTCGGACAGGGACACTGAAGCTTTCTTT
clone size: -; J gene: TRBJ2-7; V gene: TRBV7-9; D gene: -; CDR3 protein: CASSSPGSEDEQYF; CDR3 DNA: TGTGCCAGCAGCTCCCCGGGTTCAGAGGACGAGCAGTACTTC
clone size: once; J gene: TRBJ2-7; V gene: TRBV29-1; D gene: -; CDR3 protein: CSVAHGSYEQYF; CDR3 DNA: TGCAGCGTCGCACATGGCTCCTACGAGCAGTACTTC
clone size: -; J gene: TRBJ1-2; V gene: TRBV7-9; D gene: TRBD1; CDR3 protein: CASSLTGTNYGYTF; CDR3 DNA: TGTGCCAGCAGCTTGACAGGGACTAACTATGGCTACACCTTC
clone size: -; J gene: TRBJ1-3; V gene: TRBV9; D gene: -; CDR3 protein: CASSVDRQAGNTIYF; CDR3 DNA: TGTGCCAGCAGCGTAGACAGACAGGCTGGAAACACCATATATTTT
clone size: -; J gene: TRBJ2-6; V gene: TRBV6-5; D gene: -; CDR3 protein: CASSTGPSGANVLTF; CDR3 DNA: TGTGCCAGCAGCACAGGACCCTCTGGGGCCAACGTCCTGACTTTC
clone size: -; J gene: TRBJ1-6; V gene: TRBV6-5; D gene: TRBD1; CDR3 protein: CASSYSTGGNSPLHF; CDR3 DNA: TGTGCCAGCAGTTACTCGACAGGGGGTAATTCACCCCTCCACTTT
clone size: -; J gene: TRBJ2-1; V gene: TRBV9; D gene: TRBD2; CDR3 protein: CASSVGSGIYNEQFF; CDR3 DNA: TGTGCCAGCAGCGTAGGTAGCGGGATTTACAATGAGCAGTTCTTC
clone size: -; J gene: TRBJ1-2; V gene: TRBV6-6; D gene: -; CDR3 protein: CASSLLGPYTF; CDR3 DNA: TGTGCCAGCAGCCTTCTAGGCCCCTACACCTTC
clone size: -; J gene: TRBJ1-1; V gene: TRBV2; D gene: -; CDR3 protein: CASSDERTTEAFF; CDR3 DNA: TGTGCCAGCAGTGATGAGAGGACAACTGAAGCTTTCTTT
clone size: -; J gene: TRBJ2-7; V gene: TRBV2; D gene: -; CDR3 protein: CASTVRTAYTSDSYEQYF; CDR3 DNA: TGTGCCAGCACGGTAAGGACAGCTTACACCTCTGACTCCTACGAGCAGTACTTC
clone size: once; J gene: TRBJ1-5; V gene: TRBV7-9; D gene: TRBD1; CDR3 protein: CASSLVGTGGISNQPQHF; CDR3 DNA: TGTGCCAGCAGCTTAGTTGGGACAGGGGGAATTAGCAATCAGCCCCAGCATTTT
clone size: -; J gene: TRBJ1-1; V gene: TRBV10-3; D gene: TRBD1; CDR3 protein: CATNKQGARGMNTEAFF; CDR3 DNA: TGTGCCACGAATAAACAGGGGGCTCGGGGAATGAACACTGAAGCTTTCTTT
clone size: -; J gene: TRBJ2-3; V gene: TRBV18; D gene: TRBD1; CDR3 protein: CASSPTKSTGGGRQYF; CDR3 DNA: TGTGCCAGCTCACCGACGAAGTCAACAGGGGGCGGTAGGCAGTATTTT
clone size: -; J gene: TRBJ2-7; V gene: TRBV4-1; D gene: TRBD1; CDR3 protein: CASSQDSGGLSYEQYF; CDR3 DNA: TGCGCCAGCAGCCAGGATTCAGGGGGCCTCTCCTACGAGCAGTACTTC
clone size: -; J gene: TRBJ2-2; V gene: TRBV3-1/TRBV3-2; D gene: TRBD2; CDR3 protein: CASSQGGRGAGELFF; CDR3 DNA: TGTGCCAGCAGCCAAGGCGGGAGGGGGGCCGGGGAGCTGTTTTTT
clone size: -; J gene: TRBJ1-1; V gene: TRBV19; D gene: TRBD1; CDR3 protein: CASSIVGTGFTEAFF; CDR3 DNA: TGTGCCAGTAGTATAGTTGGGACAGGGTTCACTGAAGCTTTCTTT
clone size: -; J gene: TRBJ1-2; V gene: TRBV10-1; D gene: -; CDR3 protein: CASSDRVDYGYTF; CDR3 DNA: TGCGCCAGCAGTGATCGGGTAGACTATGGCTACACCTTC
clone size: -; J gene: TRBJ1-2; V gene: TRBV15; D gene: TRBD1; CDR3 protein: CATSRDFITGVYGYTF; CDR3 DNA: TGTGCCACCAGCAGAGATTTCATAACAGGGGTCTATGGCTACACCTTC
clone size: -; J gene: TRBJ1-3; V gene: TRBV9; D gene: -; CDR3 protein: CASSVGRGNTIYF; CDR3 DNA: TGTGCCAGCAGCGTAGGGAGGGGTAACACCATATATTTT
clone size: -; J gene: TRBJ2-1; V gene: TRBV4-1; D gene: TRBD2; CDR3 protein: CASSLLAGENNEQFF; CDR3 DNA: TGCGCCAGCAGCCTATTAGCGGGGGAGAACAATGAGCAGTTCTTC
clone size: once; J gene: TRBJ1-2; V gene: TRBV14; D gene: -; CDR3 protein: CASSHRTRAPPYGYTF; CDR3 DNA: TGTGCCAGCAGCCACCGAACCAGGGCCCCGCCATACGGCTACACCTTC
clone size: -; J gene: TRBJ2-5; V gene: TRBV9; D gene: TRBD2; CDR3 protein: CASSVRGTSGYQETQYF; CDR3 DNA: TGTGCCAGCAGCGTAAGGGGGACTAGTGGGTACCAAGAGACCCAGTACTTC
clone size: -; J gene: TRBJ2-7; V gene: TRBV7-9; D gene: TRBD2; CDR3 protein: CASSLVSLAGPEQYF; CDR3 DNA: TGTGCCAGCAGCTTAGTATCGCTAGCGGGACCCGAGCAGTACTTC
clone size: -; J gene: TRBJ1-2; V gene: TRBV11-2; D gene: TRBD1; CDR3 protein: CASSLEDRGLGYGYTF; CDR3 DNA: TGTGCCAGCAGCTTGGAGGACAGGGGGCTTGGCTATGGCTACACCTTC
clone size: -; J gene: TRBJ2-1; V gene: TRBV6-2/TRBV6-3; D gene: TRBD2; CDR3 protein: CASSYGSGNLNEQFF; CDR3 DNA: TGTGCCAGCAGTTACGGTAGCGGGAATCTAAATGAGCAGTTCTTC
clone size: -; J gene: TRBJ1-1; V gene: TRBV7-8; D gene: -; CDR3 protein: CASRLTENTEAFF; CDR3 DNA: TGTGCCAGCAGGTTAACAGAAAACACTGAAGCTTTCTTT
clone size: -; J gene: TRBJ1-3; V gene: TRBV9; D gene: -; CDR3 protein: CASSVQGGTGNTIYF; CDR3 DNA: TGTGCCAGCAGCGTTCAGGGAGGTACTGGAAACACCATATATTTT
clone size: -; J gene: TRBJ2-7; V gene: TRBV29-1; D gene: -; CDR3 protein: CSVYLGGRYEQYF; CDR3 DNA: TGCAGCGTTTACCTGGGGGGTAGATACGAGCAGTACTTC
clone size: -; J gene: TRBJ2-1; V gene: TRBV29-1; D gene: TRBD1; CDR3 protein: CSVEEDRSSYNEQFF; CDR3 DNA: TGCAGCGTTGAAGAGGACAGGAGCTCCTACAATGAGCAGTTCTTC
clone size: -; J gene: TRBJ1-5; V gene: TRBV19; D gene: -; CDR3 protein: CASSIALGGNQPQHF; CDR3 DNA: TGTGCCAGTAGTATAGCTCTCGGGGGCAATCAGCCCCAGCATTTT
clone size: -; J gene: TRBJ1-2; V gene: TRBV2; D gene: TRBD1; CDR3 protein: CASSEADRGGYGYTF; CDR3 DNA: TGTGCCAGCAGTGAAGCAGACAGGGGAGGCTATGGCTACACCTTC